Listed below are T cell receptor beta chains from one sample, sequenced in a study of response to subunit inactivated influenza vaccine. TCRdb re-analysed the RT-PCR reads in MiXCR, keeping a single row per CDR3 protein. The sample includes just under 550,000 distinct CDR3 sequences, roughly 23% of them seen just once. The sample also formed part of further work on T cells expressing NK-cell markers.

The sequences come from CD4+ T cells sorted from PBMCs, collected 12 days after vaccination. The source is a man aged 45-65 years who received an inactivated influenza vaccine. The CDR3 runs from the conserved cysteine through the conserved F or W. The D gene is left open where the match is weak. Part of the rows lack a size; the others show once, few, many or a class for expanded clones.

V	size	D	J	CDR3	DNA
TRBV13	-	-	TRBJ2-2	CASNRGINTGELFF	TGTGCCAGCAACCGCGGGATTAACACCGGGGAGCTGTTTTTT
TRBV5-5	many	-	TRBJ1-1	CASSLERDTEAFF	TGTGCCAGCAGCTTGGAGAGAGACACTGAAGCTTTCTTT
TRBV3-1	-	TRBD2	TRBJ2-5	CASSLTSGGQYF	TGTGCCAGCAGCCTCACTAGCGGAGGCCAGTACTTC
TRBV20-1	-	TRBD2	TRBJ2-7	CSVVSGASYEQYF	TGCAGTGTGGTGAGCGGGGCCTCCTACGAGCAGTACTTC
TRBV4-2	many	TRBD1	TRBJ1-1	CASSQGQGVTEAFF	TGTGCCAGCAGCCAGGGACAGGGGGTGACTGAAGCTTTCTTT
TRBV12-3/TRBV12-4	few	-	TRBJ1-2	CASSLNTKNYGYTF	TGTGCCAGCAGTTTGAACACGAAAAACTATGGCTACACCTTC
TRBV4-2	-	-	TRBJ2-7	CASSIPGRGVDEQYF	TGTGCCAGCAGTATCCCGGGACGAGGGGTGGACGAGCAGTACTTC
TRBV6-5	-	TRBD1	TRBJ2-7	CASSYSAGGVYEQYF	TGTGCCAGCAGTTACTCGGCAGGGGGAGTTTACGAGCAGTACTTC
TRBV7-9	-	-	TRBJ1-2	CASSPQGGGYTF	TGTGCCAGCAGCCCCCAGGGTGGAGGCTACACCTTC
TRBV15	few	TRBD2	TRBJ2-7	CATSRESPGGLYF	TGTGCCACCAGCAGAGAGAGTCCGGGAGGGTTGTACTTC
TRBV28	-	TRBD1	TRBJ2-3	CASSGRDRGLDTQYF	TGTGCCAGCAGTGGGCGGGACAGGGGGTTGGATACGCAGTATTTT
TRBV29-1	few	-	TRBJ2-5	CSVDGVMQETQYF	TGCAGCGTTGATGGGGTGATGCAAGAGACCCAGTACTTC
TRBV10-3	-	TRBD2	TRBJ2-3	CAISSGGGASDTQYF	TGTGCCATCAGCTCGGGAGGGGGGGCCTCAGATACGCAGTATTTT
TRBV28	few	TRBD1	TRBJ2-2	CASRIPGTGDTGELFF	TGTGCCAGCAGAATACCCGGGACAGGGGACACCGGGGAGCTGTTTTTT
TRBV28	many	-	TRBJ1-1	CASSFYPSTKSTGRSEAFF	TGTGCCAGCAGTTTTTATCCCTCTACAAAATCTACAGGGAGAAGTGAAGCTTTCTTT
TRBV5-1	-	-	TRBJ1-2	CASSSGPADYGYTF	TGCGCCAGCAGCTCAGGGCCTGCGGACTATGGCTACACCTTC
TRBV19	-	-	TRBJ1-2	CASSIRPAGTSGYTF	TGTGCCAGTAGTATTCGCCCCGCGGGTACGAGTGGCTACACCTTC
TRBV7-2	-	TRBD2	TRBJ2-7	CASSLRGSGAYEQYF	TGTGCCAGCAGCTTAAGGGGTAGCGGGGCCTACGAGCAGTACTTC
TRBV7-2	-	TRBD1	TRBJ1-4	CASSLGDRVGDEKLFF	TGTGCCAGCAGCTTAGGAGACAGGGTTGGGGATGAAAAACTGTTTTTT
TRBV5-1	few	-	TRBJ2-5	CASSLMPGHGETQYF	TGCGCCAGCAGCTTGATGCCAGGGCACGGAGAGACCCAGTACTTC
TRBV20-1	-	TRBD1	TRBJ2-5	CSARDRGQGKETQYF	TGCAGTGCTAGAGATCGGGGACAGGGTAAAGAGACCCAGTACTTC
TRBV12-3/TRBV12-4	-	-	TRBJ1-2	CASSFSRYTF	TGTGCCAGCAGTTTTTCGCGCTACACCTTC
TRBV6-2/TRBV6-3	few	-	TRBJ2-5	CASPWGQQETQYF	TGTGCCAGCCCCTGGGGACAACAAGAGACCCAGTACTTC
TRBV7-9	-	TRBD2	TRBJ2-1	CASSFGTSGNEQFF	TGTGCCAGCAGCTTCGGGACTAGCGGTAATGAGCAGTTCTTC
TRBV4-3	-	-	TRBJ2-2	CASSQGWPANTGELFF	TGCGCCAGCAGCCAAGGATGGCCGGCGAACACCGGGGAGCTGTTTTTT